This T cell receptor (beta chain) was identified in a study of blood T cell repertoires in COVID-19. Overall study context: Nucleic acid was either cDNA or gDNA, and it came from T cells, B-cell-depleted T cells, or PBMCs.

This clone was seen only once. TCRdb's copy holds only in-frame clones and misses some; the assay was immunoSEQ multiplex PCR. Of 130,000 to 150,000 clones listed, 80% to 90% were seen once; the top ten hold 8% to 9%. Trimming removed 3 bases at V and 4 bases at J, with 4 bases between. CDR1 and CDR2 (germline): WSHSY, SAAADI. The CDR3 spans 12 residues. The receptor was isolated from a human donor with acute or convalescent COVID-19. The donor label of this sample is uncertain. Sequenced input: peripheral blood. This sequence joins TRBV10-2 and TRBJ1-5, with unresolved D. This CDR3 reads CASSDGNQPQHF. The CDR3 DNA is TGCGCCAGCAGTGACGGTAATCAGCCCCAGCATTTT.